The T cell receptor (beta chain) described here comes from a study of cytomegalovirus exposure and HLA in healthy donors. PCR was performed using 60 Vbeta and 13 Jbeta primers. Clones were sequenced by immunoSEQ multiplex PCR, and TCRdb holds only the in-frame ones, with some missing. The sample has some 130,000 clones, around 77% seen once. The CDR3 covers 14 residues. The J segment lost 6 bases and the V segment lost 7 bases, leaving 12 bases of the junction unmatched. CDR1 is LNHDA and CDR2 is SQIVND in the germline V gene (reference sequence). The clonotype comes from an older woman in good health and CMV-seronegative. Sequencing was carried out using PBMCs. The rearrangement joins TRBV19 to TRBJ2-7; 7 bases fit TRBD2. The CDR3 DNA reads as TGTGCCAGTACCCCTGGGGGAGGGGCTCTCGAGCAGTACTTC. Translation gives CASTPGGGALEQYF.